This paragraph covers one TCR beta chain sequence. Its antigen specificity is not known. Qualities for individual bases were not recorded, and no much larger clone is one base off. These data come from a study of beta chain features in type 1 diabetes (dated by TCRdb to the late 2010s). About the full investigation: No differences in mean age, gender distribution, total cell number or subset yield were found between patients and healthy donors. Across all samples, almost 110 million sorted cells were examined, and cell number per subset correlated strongly with RNA yield. The study compared the TCRB repertoires of sorted circulating CD4+ T cell subsets in recently diagnosed type 1 diabetes patients with those in matched healthy donors. Regulatory and stem cell-like memory subsets were obtained from only 8 patients and roughly 8 healthy donors, while naive and central memory subsets were obtained from all 30 or so donors. Findings and caveats that apply to the study as a whole: Because the HLA sub-analyses included only small numbers of individuals, any influence of HLA type on TCRB rearrangement was left unresolved. Because cDNA rather than genomic DNA was sequenced, highly expressing activated cells could have been over-represented, although no difference in activation and CD3 levels was found between groups. Shorter templates might be favored by PCR, yet because patient and control samples were amplified and corrected together, any such skew would affect both groups equally. Type 1 diabetes patients showed a moderate but significant shortening of TCRB CDR3 length in all four CD4+ subsets. Patients with type 1 diabetes made fewer insertions and deleted more nucleotides at VDJ recombination sites, implying thymic rearrangement abnormalities. Naive, central memory and regulatory TCRB repertoires appeared more similar among patients than among healthy donors.

Counted from cysteine to phenylalanine, this CDR3 has 14 amino acids. Of all the DNA, just the CDR3 is kept, 42 bases in frame from base 1. V and J are trimmed by 5 bases and 6 bases, and the gene matches miss 5 bases of the junction. CDR1 and CDR2, per the germline V gene, are LGHNA and YNFKEQ. The High Capacity cDNA Reverse Transcription Kit was used to reverse transcribe all of the isolated RNA, meaning that expressed TCRB transcripts were what got sequenced. Naive, central memory and regulatory T cell samples underwent deep immunoSEQ sequencing, averaging roughly 3.3 million total reads per sample. After sorted cells were lysed in RLT buffer, RNA was extracted with DNase-treated RNeasy Micro or Mini kits, with the choice depending on cell number. To prevent cross-contamination, each cell subset was processed individually, whereas patient and healthy donor samples were processed jointly. The immunoSEQ multiplex PCR was used to amplify TCRB sequences from cDNA, yielding 87-bp fragments that span the CDR3 region. The amplicons were sequenced using the Illumina HiSeq platform. In the paper's pipeline: Synthetic template baselines were used to correct PCR bias computationally, reads within Hamming distance 2 were collapsed together, and singletons that could not be merged were discarded. By aligning reads against IMGT, V, D and J genes, CDR3 length, and insertions or deletions at six rearrangement sites were assigned. Clonotype counts were normalized to sorted cell number within each subset before computing true diversity and Gini coefficients with the tcR R package. The overlap coefficient, calculated on TCRB nucleotide sequences, was used to measure repertoire sharing. Out-of-frame TCRB sequences from naive cells were analyzed as a proxy for the pre-selection repertoire. What TCRdb holds here is the immuneACCESS table cut down to in-frame rearrangements. Part of the clones is not present; checked against another copy, under half of the missing clones reflect an unresolved V gene, and the others are unexplained. The V and J calls and the clone size are those of that table, but D and trimming were determined from the DNA. The sample data list roughly 450,000 clones, and about an eighth of these were observed just once. About 0.042% of the sample is in the top ten clones.

Each donor gave one peripheral blood draw, about 100 mL on average, collected into heparinised tubes. Naive, central memory, regulatory and stem cell-like memory CD4+ T cells were sorted on a BD FACSAria II using a panel including CD45RO, CCR7, CD25, CD127, CD95 and CD27. Purity was above 95% for every sorted population. Right away, PBMCs were isolated by Lymphoprep density gradient centrifugation and were stained directly, with no culture step. So that batch effects would be minimized, each experiment stained and sorted samples in pairs, pairing one healthy donor with one patient. The V and J segments used are TRBV4-2 and TRBJ2-1; TRBD1 matches 9 bases in the middle. The TCR originated in a woman aged 18-35 years in good health. The specimen sequenced was naive CD4+ T cells from blood. What the cell subset or site label conveys for this sample: true naive CD4+ T cells. The CDR3: CASSAGQGFNEQFF. The DNA sequence reads TGTGCCAGCAGCGCGGGACAGGGCTTCAATGAGCAGTTCTTC.